These 14 T cell receptor beta chains share one sample of origin, sequenced in a study of T-cell memory formation after mild COVID-19. TCRdb recomputed calls from the 5' RACE reads with MiXCR, one row per CDR3 protein. The table records approximately 300,000 distinct CDR3 sequences, roughly 15% of them present only once. The sequencing input was PBMCs or a T cell subset sorted from them (not recorded which). These receptors were obtained from a man between 18 and 35 years old who had mild COVID-19 (a few samples of this study predate the infection). Cell type and time point are not known.

This clonotype was detected a few times. V usage is TRBV5-6 and J usage is TRBJ2-5, with a weak D call TRBD2 (6 bases). The germline V gene has CDR1 SGHDT and CDR2 YYEEEE. The CDR3 consists of 14 residues. V lost 2 bases to trimming and J lost 1 base, with 9 bases between them. CDR3 in amino acids: CASSFGGTQETQYF. The CDR3 DNA reads as TGTGCCAGCAGCTTTGGGGGGACCCAAGAGACCCAGTACTTC. The variable domain in full, with the rest retrieved from reference TRBV5-6 and TRBJ2-5, is DAGVTQSPTHLIKTRGQQVTLRCSPKSGHDTVSWYQQALGQGPQFIFQYYEEEERQRGNFPDRFSGHQFPNYSSELNVNALLLGDSALYLCASSFGGTQETQYFGPGTRLLVL.

This clonotype showed up just a few times. V usage is TRBV12-3 or TRBV12-4 and J usage is TRBJ2-5, with D uncertain. V lost 1 base and J 5 bases, leaving 8 bases between the germline ends. The CDR3 covers 13 residues. This CDR3 is CASSLDRLETQYF. DNA of the CDR3: TGTGCCAGCAGTTTAGATCGGTTGGAGACCCAGTACTTC.

The chain combines TRBV6-9 with TRBJ2-5; D not resolved. The V gene lost 1 base and the J gene lost 2 bases, with 8 bases spanning the gap. The germline CDR1 and CDR2 sequences are MNHGY and SVAAGI. This CDR3 region has 14 residues. Here the CDR3 reads CASSYYLDQETQYF. DNA of the CDR3: TGTGCCAGCAGTTATTACCTAGATCAAGAGACCCAGTACTTC.

This clonotype has a handful of counts. This chain connects TRBV5-1 to TRBJ2-3, with TRBD2 matching 8 bases. The V gene's germline CDR1 is SGHRS and CDR2 YFSETQ. The CDR3 spans 16 residues. V gave up 4 bases and J gave up 6 bases; unmatched junction bases: 13. The CDR3 DNA reads TGCGCCAGCAGCCCCGATTCCGGGACTAGGGCTGATACGCAGTATTTT. It is translated as CASSPDSGTRADTQYF.

This clonotype appeared a few times. The CDR3 bases are TGTGCCAGCAGGATGGGACAGGCCTCCTACGAGCAGTACTTC. It codes for CASRMGQASYEQYF. V and J are TRBV6-5 and TRBJ2-7; 8 bases agree with TRBD1. Germline V gene data show CDR1 as MNHEY and CDR2 as SVGAGI. The CDR3 has 14 amino acids. The junction had 4 bases not matched to a gene; V was cut back by 6 bases and J by 0 bases.

Many counts were recorded for this clonotype. CDR3: CSARQGSSGNTIYF. The DNA of the CDR3 is TGCAGTGCTAGACAGGGTAGCTCTGGAAACACCATATATTTT. This sequence joins TRBV20-1 and TRBJ1-3, with TRBD1 as a possible D gene (5 bases). Trimming removed 2 bases from V and 0 bases from J, with 8 bases in between. CDR1 and CDR2 (germline): DFQATT, SNEGSKA (reference sequence). The CDR3 covers 14 residues.

This clonotype was detected only a few times. The V and J genes are TRBV6-4 and TRBJ2-4; the match to TRBD2 covers 7 bases. J lost 4 bases, V lost 6 bases, and 6 bases had no gene match. The V gene's germline CDR1 is MRHNA and CDR2 SNTAGT. The CDR3 contains 14 residues. The CDR3 region is CASRGGGGKNIQYF. The CDR3 DNA sequence: TGTGCCAGCAGAGGAGGCGGGGGAAAAAACATTCAGTACTTC.

This chain uses TRBV9 with TRBJ1-1; D unclear. With 0 bases removed from V and 1 base from J, the gap between germline ends came to 7 bases. The CDR3 contains 14 residues. Per the germline V gene, CDR1 is SGDLS and CDR2 is YYNGEE. The CDR3 spells CASSVDWGNTEAFF. The CDR3 region has the DNA TGTGCCAGCAGCGTAGACTGGGGGAACACTGAAGCTTTCTTT.

This clonotype was counted between two and nine times. CDR3 DNA: TGTGCCAGCAGCTTAATCGGAGGGTCTGGTGAAGCTTTCTTT. Amino acids: CASSLIGGSGEAFF. V and J are TRBV7-9 and TRBJ1-1; D gene uncertain. The V gene lost 2 bases and the J gene lost 7 bases, with 14 bases spanning the gap. Per germline, CDR1 SEHNR and CDR2 FQNEAQ (reference sequence). The CDR3 loop spans 14 amino acids. The variable domain in full, completed from reference TRBV7-9 and TRBJ1-1, reads DTGVSQNPRHKITKRGQNVTFRCDPISEHNRLYWYRQTLGQGPEFLTYFQNEAQLEKSRLLSDRFSAERPKGSFSTLEIQRTEQGDSAMYLCASSLIGGSGEAFFGQGTRLTVV.

This clonotype was seen at least ten times. CDR3 DNA sequence: TGCAGCGTTGCTCCGCGATTCAACAATGAGCAGTTCTTC. This encodes CSVAPRFNNEQFF. V usage is TRBV29-1 and J usage is TRBJ2-1; D not resolved. Deletions cut 4 bases from V and 5 bases from J, with 12 bases between. CDR1 SQVTM and CDR2 ANQGSEA come from the germline V gene. This CDR3 has 13 residues.

This clonotype was observed a few times. The chain recombines TRBV11-2 with TRBJ1-3; the D is unclear. V gave up 1 base and J gave up 1 base, with 5 bases separating them. The CDR3 has 14 amino acids. Germline V gene data show CDR1 as SGHAT and CDR2 as FQNNGV. The CDR3 DNA reads TGTGCCAGCAGCTTAGGGATTTCTGGAAACACCATATATTTT. Translation gives CASSLGISGNTIYF.

V usage is TRBV28 and J usage is TRBJ2-3, with TRBD2 identical over 9 bases. The V gene's germline CDR1 is MDHEN and CDR2 SYDVKM. The CDR3 sequence is 13 residues long. Trimming took 5 bases from V and 5 from J; bases not matched to a gene: 2. The CDR3 is CASSLAGRDTQYF. The CDR3 bases are TGTGCCAGCAGTCTAGCGGGGAGAGATACGCAGTATTTT.

V gene TRBV10-2 combines with J gene TRBJ1-2; 7 nucleotides align to TRBD1. The CDR3 spans 13 residues. With 8 bases clipped from V and 8 bases from J, the junction kept 11 bases outside the gene matches. Germline CDR1 is WSHSY and CDR2 is SAAADI. The CDR3 DNA reads TGCGCCAGCGGAGGTGTAGGGGGCAAAGGCTACACCTTC. This gives the protein CASGGVGGKGYTF.

This chain joins TRBV7-3 and TRBJ2-2, with TRBD1 matching 9 bases. The CDR3 extends over 15 amino acids. The V gene end was trimmed by 5 bases and the J gene end by 6 bases; junction bases not matched to a gene: 7. Germline loops: CDR1 SGHTA, CDR2 FQGTGA. The CDR3 region has the DNA TGTGCCAGCAGCCTGGGACAGGGAACGGCCGGGGAGCTGTTTTTT. It translates to CASSLGQGTAGELFF. Together with reference TRBV7-3 and TRBJ2-2, the CDR3 gives the full variable domain: GAGVSQTPSNKVTEKGKYVELRCDPISGHTALYWYRQSLGQGPEFLIYFQGTGAADDSGLPNDRFFAVRPEGSVSTLKIQRTERGDSAVYLCASSLGQGTAGELFFGEGSRLTVL.